These 8 T cell receptor beta chains originate from one sample sequenced in a study of CXCR3-negative and CXCR3-positive naive CD8 T cells. Via 5' RACE with UMI labels, TRB cDNA libraries were prepared. TCRdb re-called the 5' RACE reads; every CDR3 protein appears as one record, without DNA. Its table records tens of thousands of distinct CDR3 sequences. These receptors lack a known antigen. General study points: CXCR3-positive naive cells had more hydrophobic TRB CDR3s than CXCR3-negative naive cells.

The source material was naive CXCR3+ CD8+ T cells from blood. Specified subset: CD45RO-CCR7+CD27+CD95- naive CD8+ T cells expressing CXCR3 (TNR3+). The origin of the receptors is a human donor in good health. Some clones in this sample may be carry-over from other donors' samples.

The rearrangement uses TRBV27 and TRBJ2-1; TCRdb designates TRBD2, a call that cannot be tested without DNA. Germline V lookup: CDR1 MNHEY, CDR2 SMNVEV (reference sequence). CDR3 length: 15 residues. The CDR3 sequence: CASSPGLVPYNEQFF.

The chain recombines TRBV28 with TRBJ2-3; TCRdb gives TRBD1 as the D gene, but with no DNA this cannot be confirmed. Per the germline V gene, CDR1 is MDHEN and CDR2 is SYDVKM. The CDR3 contains 14 residues. The CDR3 region is CATDRAEATDTQYF.

The V and J genes are TRBV10-3 and TRBJ2-7; TCRdb names TRBD2, which stays unverified in the absence of DNA. Germline loops: CDR1 ENHRY, CDR2 SYGVKD. The CDR3 covers 11 residues. The chain's CDR3 is CAISDLREQYF.

The rearrangement uses TRBV28 and TRBJ2-5; TCRdb lists TRBD2, though no DNA is available to test this call. The CDR3 has 15 amino acids. The V gene's germline CDR1 is MDHEN and CDR2 SYDVKM. The CDR3 here is CASSSPRDFPETHYF.

The chain uses TRBV12-3 or TRBV12-4 and TRBJ2-1; as DNA is missing, the TRBD2 call by TCRdb cannot be tested. This CDR3 comprises 13 residues. The CDR3 sequence: CASSWGGYGKQFF.

The chain uses TRBV20-1 and TRBJ2-7; TCRdb lists TRBD1, though no DNA is available to test this call. Germline V gene lookup returns CDR1 DFQATT and CDR2 SNEGSKA (reference sequence). The CDR3 sequence is 12 residues long. CDR3 sequence reads: CSARDTGYEQYF.

The V call is TRBV12-3 or TRBV12-4, the J call TRBJ2-1; TCRdb returns TRBD1, unconfirmable since there is no DNA. The CDR3 sequence is 15 residues long. The CDR3: CASSTPGTGGNEQFF.

V and J are TRBV6-5 and TRBJ2-1; TCRdb designates TRBD2, a call that cannot be tested without DNA. This CDR3 has 15 amino acids. The V gene's germline CDR1 is MNHEY and CDR2 SVGAGI. The CDR3 reads CASAIKQGPSDEQFF.